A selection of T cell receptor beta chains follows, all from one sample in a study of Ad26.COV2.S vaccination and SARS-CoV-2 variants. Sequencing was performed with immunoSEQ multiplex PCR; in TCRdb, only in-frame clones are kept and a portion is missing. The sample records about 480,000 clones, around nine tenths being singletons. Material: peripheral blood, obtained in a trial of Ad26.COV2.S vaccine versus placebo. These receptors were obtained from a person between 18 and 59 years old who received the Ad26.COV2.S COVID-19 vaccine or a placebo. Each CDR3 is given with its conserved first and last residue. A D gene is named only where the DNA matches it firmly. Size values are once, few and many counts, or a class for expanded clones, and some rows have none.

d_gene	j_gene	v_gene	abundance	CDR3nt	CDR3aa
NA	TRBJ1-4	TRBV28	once	TGTGCCAGCAGTTTTTCAGGGGCTAATGAAAAACTGTTTTTT	CASSFSGANEKLFF
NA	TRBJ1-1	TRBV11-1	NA	TGTGCCAGCAGCTTAGTTTCGTTACCTACTGAAGCTTTCTTT	CASSLVSLPTEAFF
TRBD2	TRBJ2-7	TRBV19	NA	TGTGCCAGTACGGGAGCGGGATACGAGCAGTACTTC	CASTGAGYEQYF
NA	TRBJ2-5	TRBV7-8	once	TGTGCCAGCAGCTTAAGCTTTTGGCAGGTCCAAGAGACCCAGTACTTC	CASSLSFWQVQETQYF
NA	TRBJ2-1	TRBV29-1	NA	TGCAGCGTTGGGCACAGCGGGAATGAGCAGTTCTTC	CSVGHSGNEQFF
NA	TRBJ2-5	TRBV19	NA	TGTGCCAGTAGTGCCGCGGTAAGGGACCACAAAGAGACCCAGTACTTC	CASSAAVRDHKETQYF
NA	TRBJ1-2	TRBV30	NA	TGTGCCTGGAGTCCTAGGGGGAACTATGGCTACACCTTC	CAWSPRGNYGYTF
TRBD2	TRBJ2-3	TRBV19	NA	TGTGCCAGTAGTACTGGACTAGCGGGATCGTTGGAGACGCAGTATTTT	CASSTGLAGSLETQYF
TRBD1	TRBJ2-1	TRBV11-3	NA	TGTGCCAGCAGCTCAGGGACAGGGGGTCCGGTGGATGAGCAGTTCTTC	CASSSGTGGPVDEQFF
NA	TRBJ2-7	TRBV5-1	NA	TGCGCCAGCAGCCTTAATAGCGGCTACGAGCAGTACTTC	CASSLNSGYEQYF
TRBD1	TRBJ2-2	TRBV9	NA	TGTGCCAGCAGCGCAGCGACAGGGGGAATAACCGGGGAGCTGTTTTTT	CASSAATGGITGELFF
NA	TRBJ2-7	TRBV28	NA	TGTGCCAGCACCAACTCCTACGAGCAGTACTTC	CASTNSYEQYF
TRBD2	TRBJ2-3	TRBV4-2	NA	TGTGCCAGCAGCTTCACTAGCGGCTCTAGCACAGATACGCAGTATTTT	CASSFTSGSSTDTQYF
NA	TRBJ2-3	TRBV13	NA	TGTGCCAGCAGCTCAAATAAAGTTACGCAGTATTTT	CASSSNKVTQYF
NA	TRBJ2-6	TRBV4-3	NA	TGCGCCAGCAGCCAAGAGTTGGGGGGGCTAGGCTCTGGGGCCAACGTCCTGACTTTC	CASSQELGGLGSGANVLTF
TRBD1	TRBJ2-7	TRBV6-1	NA	TGTGCCAGCAGTGCACCGGGACAGGCGAGCTCCTACGAGCAGTACTTC	CASSAPGQASSYEQYF
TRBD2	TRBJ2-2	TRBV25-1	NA	TGTGCCAGCAGTCCCCGGGGGGAGAGGGCCGGGGAGCTGTTTTTT	CASSPRGERAGELFF
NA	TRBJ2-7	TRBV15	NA	TGTGCCACCAGCAGAGGTTTGAGCTACGAGCAGTACTTC	CATSRGLSYEQYF
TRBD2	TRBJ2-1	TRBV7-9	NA	TGTGCCAGCACCCCCGGGGGACTAGCGGGGAGGTGGGCTTCCAATGAGCAGTTCTTC	CASTPGGLAGRWASNEQFF
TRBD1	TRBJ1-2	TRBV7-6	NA	TGTGCCAGCAGCCCCTACAGGGGCGCAAACTATGGCTACACCTTC	CASSPYRGANYGYTF
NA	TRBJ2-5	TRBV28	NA	TGTGCCAGCAGTTTAGGGGGGGCCTTAGAGACCCAGTACTTC	CASSLGGALETQYF
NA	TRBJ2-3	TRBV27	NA	TGTGCCAGCAGTGGCCCAGGGCGGCGGGATACGCAGTATTTT	CASSGPGRRDTQYF
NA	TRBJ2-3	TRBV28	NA	TGTGCCAGCAGCCCCCCTGGGCCCTTTCCTACGCAGTATTTT	CASSPPGPFPTQYF
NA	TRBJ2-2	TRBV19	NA	TGTGCCAGTAGTGGGGGATTGTCTACCGGGGAGCTGTTTTTT	CASSGGLSTGELFF
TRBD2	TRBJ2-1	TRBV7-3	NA	TGTGCCAGCAGCTTCGCGGGAGGCTCTAATGAGCAGTTCTTC	CASSFAGGSNEQFF
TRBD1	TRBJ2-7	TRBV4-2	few	TGTGCCAGCAGCCGCTCGGGGACAGGGGTATACGAGCAGTACTTC	CASSRSGTGVYEQYF
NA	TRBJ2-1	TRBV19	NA	TGTGCCAGTACAAGAACAAGCGGGAATGAGCAGTTCTTC	CASTRTSGNEQFF
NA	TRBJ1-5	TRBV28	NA	TGTGCCAGCAGCGGGGGAGGAAGACAGCCCCAGCATTTT	CASSGGGRQPQHF
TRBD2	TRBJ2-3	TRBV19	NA	TGTGCCAGTAGCAAGAGCGGGAGTGGCACAGATACGCAGTATTTT	CASSKSGSGTDTQYF
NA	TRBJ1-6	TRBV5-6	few	TGTGCCAGCAGCTTGGCCGGGGTTAATTCACCCCTCCACTTT	CASSLAGVNSPLHF
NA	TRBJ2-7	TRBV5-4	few	TGTGCCAGCAGCTTGGTGTCAGTGGGCGAGCAGTACTTC	CASSLVSVGEQYF
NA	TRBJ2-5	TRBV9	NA	TGTGCCAGCAGCGTAGGGCAGGGAAAAGAGACCCAGTACTTC	CASSVGQGKETQYF
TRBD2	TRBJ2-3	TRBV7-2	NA	TGTGCCAGCAGCTTCACCGGGACTACTAACGCAGATACGCAGTATTTT	CASSFTGTTNADTQYF
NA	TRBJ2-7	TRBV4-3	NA	TGCGCCAGCAGCCCTACTAGCACGTCCTACGAGCAGTACTTC	CASSPTSTSYEQYF
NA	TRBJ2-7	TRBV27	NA	TGTGCCAGCAGTTCAGGGCTCGAGCAGTACTTC	CASSSGLEQYF
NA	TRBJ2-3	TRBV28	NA	TGTGCCAGCAGTTTACGACAGGGCACAGATACGCAGTATTTT	CASSLRQGTDTQYF
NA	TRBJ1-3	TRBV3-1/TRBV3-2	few	TGTGCCAGCAGCCAAGATCGGGGTGCTGGAAACACCATATATTTT	CASSQDRGAGNTIYF
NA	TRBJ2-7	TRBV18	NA	TGTGCCAGCTCACCCGGGGTCTACGAGCAGTACTTC	CASSPGVYEQYF
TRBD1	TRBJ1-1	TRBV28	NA	TGTGCCAGCGGGTCGGGGAGGGGGCTGGTTACTGAAGCTTTCTTT	CASGSGRGLVTEAFF
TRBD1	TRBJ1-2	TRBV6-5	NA	TGTGCCAGCAGCCGCAGGGGGCGCAGCGGCTACACCTTC	CASSRRGRSGYTF
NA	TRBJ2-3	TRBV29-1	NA	TGCAGCGTGGACGCGGGACACATCACAGATACGCAGTATTTT	CSVDAGHITDTQYF
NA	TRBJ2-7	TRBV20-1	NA	TGCAGTGCTAGTTCCAGCTCCTACGAGCAGTACTTC	CSASSSSYEQYF
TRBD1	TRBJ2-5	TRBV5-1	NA	TGCGCCAGCAGCTGGAGACAGGGACCCAAGGAGACCCAGTACTTC	CASSWRQGPKETQYF
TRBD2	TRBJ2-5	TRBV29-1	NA	TGCAGCGTTGAATTGGGGGGAGGGCAAGAGACCCAGTACTTC	CSVELGGGQETQYF
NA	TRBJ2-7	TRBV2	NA	TGTGCCAGCATTGAGAAACCCTACGAGCAGTACTTC	CASIEKPYEQYF
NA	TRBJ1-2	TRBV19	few	TGTGCCAGCCTTACCCCAGGGGCCGGGGGCTATGGCTACACCTTC	CASLTPGAGGYGYTF
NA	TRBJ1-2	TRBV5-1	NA	TGCGCCAGCAGCTTGGCCCTAGGGGAAGATGGCTACACCTTC	CASSLALGEDGYTF